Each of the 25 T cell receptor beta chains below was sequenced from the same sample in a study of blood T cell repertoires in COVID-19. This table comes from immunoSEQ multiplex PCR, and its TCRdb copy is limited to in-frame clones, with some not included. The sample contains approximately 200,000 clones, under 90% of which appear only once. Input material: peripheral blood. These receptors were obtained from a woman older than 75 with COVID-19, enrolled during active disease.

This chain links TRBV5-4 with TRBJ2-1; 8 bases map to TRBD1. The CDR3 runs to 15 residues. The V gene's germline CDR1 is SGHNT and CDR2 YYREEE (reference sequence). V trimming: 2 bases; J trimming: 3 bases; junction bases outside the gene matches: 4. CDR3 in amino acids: CASSFPGQDYNEQFF. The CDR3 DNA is TGTGCCAGCAGCTTTCCGGGACAGGACTACAATGAGCAGTTCTTC.

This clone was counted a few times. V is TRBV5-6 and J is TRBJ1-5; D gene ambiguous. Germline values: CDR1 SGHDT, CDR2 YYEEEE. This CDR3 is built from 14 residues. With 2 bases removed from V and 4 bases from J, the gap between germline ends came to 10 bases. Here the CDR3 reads CASSFRSGNQPQHF. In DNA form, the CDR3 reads TGTGCCAGCAGCTTTCGCTCGGGGAATCAGCCCCAGCATTTT.

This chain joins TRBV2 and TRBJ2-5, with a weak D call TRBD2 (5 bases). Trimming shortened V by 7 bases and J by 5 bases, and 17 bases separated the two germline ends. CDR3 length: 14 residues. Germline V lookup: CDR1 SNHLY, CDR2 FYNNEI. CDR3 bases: TGTGCCAGCAACCCGAATAACCCGGGGGAGACCCAGTACTTC. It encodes CASNPNNPGETQYF.

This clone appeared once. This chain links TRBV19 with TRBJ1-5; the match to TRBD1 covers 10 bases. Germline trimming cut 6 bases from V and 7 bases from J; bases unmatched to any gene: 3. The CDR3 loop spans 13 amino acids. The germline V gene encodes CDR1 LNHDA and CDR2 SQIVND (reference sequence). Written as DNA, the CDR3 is TGTGCCAGTAGCGACAGGGGGCAACAGCCCCAGCATTTT. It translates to CASSDRGQQPQHF.

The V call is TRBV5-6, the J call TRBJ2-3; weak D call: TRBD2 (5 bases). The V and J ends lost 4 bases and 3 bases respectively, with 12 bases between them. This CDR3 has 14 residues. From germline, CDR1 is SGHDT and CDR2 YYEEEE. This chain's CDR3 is CASSLPRRTDTQYF. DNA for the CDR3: TGTGCCAGCAGCCTCCCGAGGAGGACAGATACGCAGTATTTT.

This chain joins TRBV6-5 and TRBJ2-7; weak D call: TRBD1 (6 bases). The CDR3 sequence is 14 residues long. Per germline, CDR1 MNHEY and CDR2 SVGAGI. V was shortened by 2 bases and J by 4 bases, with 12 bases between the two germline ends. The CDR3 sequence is CASSYRAGEYEQYF. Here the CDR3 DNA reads TGTGCCAGCAGTTACCGCGCAGGGGAGTACGAGCAGTACTTC.

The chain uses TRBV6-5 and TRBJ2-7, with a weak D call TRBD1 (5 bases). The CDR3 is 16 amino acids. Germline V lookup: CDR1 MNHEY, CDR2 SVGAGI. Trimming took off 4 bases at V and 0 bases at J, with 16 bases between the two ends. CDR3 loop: CASSSPTGSLSYEQYF. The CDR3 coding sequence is TGTGCCAGCAGTTCACCCACAGGTAGTCTCTCCTACGAGCAGTACTTC.

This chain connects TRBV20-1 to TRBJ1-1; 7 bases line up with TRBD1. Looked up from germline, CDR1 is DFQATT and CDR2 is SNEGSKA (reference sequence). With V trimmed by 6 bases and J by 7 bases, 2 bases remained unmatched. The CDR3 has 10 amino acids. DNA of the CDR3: TGCAGTGCGCGGGACAGTGAAGCTTTCTTT. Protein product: CSARDSEAFF.

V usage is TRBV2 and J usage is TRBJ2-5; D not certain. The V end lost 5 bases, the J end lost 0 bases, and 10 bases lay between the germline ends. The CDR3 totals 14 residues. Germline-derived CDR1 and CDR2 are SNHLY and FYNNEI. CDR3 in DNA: TGTGCCAGCAGTCAGGCGTCGTACCAAGAGACCCAGTACTTC. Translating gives CASSQASYQETQYF.

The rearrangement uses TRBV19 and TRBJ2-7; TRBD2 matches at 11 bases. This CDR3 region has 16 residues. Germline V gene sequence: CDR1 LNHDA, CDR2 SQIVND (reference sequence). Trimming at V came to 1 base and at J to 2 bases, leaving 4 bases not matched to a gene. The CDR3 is CASSIATSGKTYEQYF. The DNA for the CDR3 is TGTGCCAGTAGTATAGCGACTAGCGGGAAGACCTACGAGCAGTACTTC.

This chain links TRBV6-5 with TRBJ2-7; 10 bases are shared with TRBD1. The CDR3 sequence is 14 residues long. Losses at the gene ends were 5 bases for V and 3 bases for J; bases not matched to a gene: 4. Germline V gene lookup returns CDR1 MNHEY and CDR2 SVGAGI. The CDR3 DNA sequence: TGTGCCAGCAGTAACCGGGACAGGGGCTACGAGCAGTACTTC. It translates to CASSNRDRGYEQYF.

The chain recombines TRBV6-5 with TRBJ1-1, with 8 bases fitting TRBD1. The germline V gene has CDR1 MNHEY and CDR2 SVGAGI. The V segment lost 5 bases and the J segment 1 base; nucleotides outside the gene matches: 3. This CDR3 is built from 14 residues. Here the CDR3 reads CASSPTGGNTEAFF. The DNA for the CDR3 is TGTGCCAGCAGTCCCACAGGGGGGAACACTGAAGCTTTCTTT.

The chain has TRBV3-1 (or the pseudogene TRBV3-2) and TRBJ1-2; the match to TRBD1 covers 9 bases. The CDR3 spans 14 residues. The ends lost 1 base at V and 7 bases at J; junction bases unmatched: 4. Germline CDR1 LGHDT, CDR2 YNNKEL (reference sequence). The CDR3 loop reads CASSQGGDRAGYTF. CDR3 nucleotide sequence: TGTGCCAGCAGCCAAGGGGGGGACAGGGCTGGCTACACCTTC.

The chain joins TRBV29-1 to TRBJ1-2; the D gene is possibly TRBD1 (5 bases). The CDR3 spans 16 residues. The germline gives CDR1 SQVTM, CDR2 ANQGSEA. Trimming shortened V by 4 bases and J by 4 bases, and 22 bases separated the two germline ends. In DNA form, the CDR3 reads TGCAGCGTTGCGAGTCCGACAGAGTACCTACTCTATGGCTACACCTTC. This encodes CSVASPTEYLLYGYTF. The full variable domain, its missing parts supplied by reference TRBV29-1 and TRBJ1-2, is SAVISQKPSRDICQRGTSLTIQCQVDSQVTMMFWYRQQPGQSLTLIATANQGSEATYESGFVIDKFPISRPNLTFSTLTVSNMSPEDSSIYLCSVASPTEYLLYGYTFGSGTRLTVV.

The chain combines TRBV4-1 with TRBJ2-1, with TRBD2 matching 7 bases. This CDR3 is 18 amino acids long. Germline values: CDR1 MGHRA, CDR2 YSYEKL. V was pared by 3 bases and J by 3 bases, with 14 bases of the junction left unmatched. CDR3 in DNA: TGCGCCAGCAGCCACAAAAGCGCTGGGGACTACTACTACAATGAGCAGTTCTTC. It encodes CASSHKSAGDYYYNEQFF.

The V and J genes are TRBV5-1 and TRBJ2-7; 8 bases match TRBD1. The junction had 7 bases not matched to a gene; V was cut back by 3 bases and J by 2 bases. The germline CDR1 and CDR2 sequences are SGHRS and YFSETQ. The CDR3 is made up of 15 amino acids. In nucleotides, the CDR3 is TGCGCCAGCAGCTCTAGACAGGGGATACCCTACGAGCAGTACTTC. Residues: CASSSRQGIPYEQYF.

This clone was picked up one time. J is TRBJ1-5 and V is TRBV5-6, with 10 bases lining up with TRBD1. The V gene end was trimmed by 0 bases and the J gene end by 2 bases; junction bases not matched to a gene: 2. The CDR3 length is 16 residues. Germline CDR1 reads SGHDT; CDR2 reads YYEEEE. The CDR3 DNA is TGTGCCAGCAGCTTGGGGGACAGGGGAGGCAATCAGCCCCAGCATTTT. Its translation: CASSLGDRGGNQPQHF.

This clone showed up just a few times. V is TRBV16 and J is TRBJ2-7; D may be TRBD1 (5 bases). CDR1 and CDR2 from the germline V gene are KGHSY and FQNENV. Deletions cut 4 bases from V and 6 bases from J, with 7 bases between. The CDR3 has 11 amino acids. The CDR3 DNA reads TGTGCCAGCAGCCCCCAGGGCGAGCAGTACTTC. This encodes CASSPQGEQYF.

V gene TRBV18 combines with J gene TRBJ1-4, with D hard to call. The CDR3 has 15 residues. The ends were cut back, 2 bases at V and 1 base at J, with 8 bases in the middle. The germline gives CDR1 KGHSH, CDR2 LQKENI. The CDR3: CASSPTLETNEKLFF. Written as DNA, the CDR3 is TGTGCCAGCTCACCAACTCTAGAAACTAATGAAAAACTGTTTTTT. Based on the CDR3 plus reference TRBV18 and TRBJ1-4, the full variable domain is NAGVMQNPRHLVRRRGQEARLRCSPMKGHSHVYWYRQLPEEGLKFMVYLQKENIIDESGMPKERFSAEFPKEGPSILRIQQVVRGDSAAYFCASSPTLETNEKLFFGSGTQLSVL.

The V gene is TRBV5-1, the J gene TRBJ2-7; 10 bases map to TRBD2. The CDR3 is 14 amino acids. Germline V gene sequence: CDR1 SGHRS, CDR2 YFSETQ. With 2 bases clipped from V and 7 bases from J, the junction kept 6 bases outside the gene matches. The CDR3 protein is CASSFPSGGGEQYF. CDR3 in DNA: TGCGCCAGCAGCTTTCCTAGCGGGGGAGGAGAGCAGTACTTC.

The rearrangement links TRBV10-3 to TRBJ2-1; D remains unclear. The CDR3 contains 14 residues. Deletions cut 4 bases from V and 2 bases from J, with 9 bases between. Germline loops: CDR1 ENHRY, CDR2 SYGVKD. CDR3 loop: CAISAKFPYNEQFF. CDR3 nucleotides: TGTGCCATCAGTGCTAAGTTCCCCTACAATGAGCAGTTCTTC.

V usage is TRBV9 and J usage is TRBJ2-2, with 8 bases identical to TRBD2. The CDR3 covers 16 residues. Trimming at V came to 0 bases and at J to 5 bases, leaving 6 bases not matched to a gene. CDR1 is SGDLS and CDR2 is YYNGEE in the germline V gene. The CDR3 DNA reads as TGTGCCAGCAGCGTAGGTCCAGCGGGAGTAACCGGGGAGCTGTTTTTT. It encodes CASSVGPAGVTGELFF.

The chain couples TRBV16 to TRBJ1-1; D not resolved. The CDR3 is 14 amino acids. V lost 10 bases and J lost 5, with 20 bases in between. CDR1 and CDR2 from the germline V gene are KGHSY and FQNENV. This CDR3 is CATHPPGSGTEAFF. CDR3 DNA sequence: TGTGCCACTCACCCCCCGGGGTCCGGGACTGAAGCTTTCTTT.

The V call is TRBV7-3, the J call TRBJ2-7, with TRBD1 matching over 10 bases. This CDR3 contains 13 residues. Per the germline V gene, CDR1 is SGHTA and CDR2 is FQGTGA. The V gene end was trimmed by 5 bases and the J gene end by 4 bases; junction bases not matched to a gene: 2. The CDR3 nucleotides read TGTGCCAGCAGCCCGGGACAGGGGTACGAGCAGTACTTC. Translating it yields CASSPGQGYEQYF.

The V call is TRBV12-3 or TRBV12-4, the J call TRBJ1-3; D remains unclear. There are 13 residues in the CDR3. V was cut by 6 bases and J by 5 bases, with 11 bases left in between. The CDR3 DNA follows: TGTGCCAGCAGCCCGGTCCTCAGAAACACCATATATTTT. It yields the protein CASSPVLRNTIYF.